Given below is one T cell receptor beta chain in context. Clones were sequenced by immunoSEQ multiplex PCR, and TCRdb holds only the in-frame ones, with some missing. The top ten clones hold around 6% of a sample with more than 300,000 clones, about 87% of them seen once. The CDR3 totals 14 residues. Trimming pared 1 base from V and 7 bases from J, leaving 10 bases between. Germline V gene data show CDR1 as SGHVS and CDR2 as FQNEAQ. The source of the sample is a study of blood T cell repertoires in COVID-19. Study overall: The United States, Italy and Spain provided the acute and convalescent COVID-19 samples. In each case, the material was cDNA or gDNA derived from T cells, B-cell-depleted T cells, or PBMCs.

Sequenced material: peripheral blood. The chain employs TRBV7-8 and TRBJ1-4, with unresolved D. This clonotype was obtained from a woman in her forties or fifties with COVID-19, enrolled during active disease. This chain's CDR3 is CASSLDVGREKLFF. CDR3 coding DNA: TGTGCCAGCAGCTTAGACGTGGGCCGTGAAAAACTGTTTTTT.